This T cell receptor (beta chain) was documented in a study of blood T cell repertoires in COVID-19 (dated by TCRdb to the early 2020s). Notes on the research overall: Samples covering the acute and convalescent phases of COVID-19 were provided by collaborators in the United States, Italy and Spain. A freely available public database, intended as a resource for researchers studying the immune response to SARS-CoV-2, is where the repertoires were released. The prospective study material was composed of cDNA or gDNA derived from T cells, B-cell-depleted T cells, or PBMCs. The samples were drawn from the first 160 participants of the ongoing ImmuneRACE study and from roughly 1,300 subjects provided by 6 global collaborators. HLA class I and class II types, where available, came from metadata supplied by the sample provider rather than from assay-based typing. The dataset comprised deeply sampled blood TCRbeta repertoires from subjects exposed to, actively infected with, or recovered from COVID-19. Nearly every sample came with metadata listing a de-identified subject ID, COVID-19 status, age in years and sex.

Overall study results and their limits: Clinical and demographic metadata were provided uncurated, with the amount varying by source and participant.

One collaborating source in Seattle enrolled patients during active infection and followed them longitudinally through the course of disease. Collaborating institutions collected whole blood in K2EDTA tubes following their own protocols. Collaborator samples were shipped for TCRbeta analysis as frozen whole blood, isolated PBMCs, or DNA extracted from either sample type. TCRbeta CDR3 regions were amplified from genomic DNA by means of the immunoSEQ Assay, a bias-controlled multiplex PCR. As for the authors' bioinformatics: The number of nucleated cells in each sample was estimated from the amplification of reference gene primers within the assay. Sequence reads were collapsed and filtered to measure the absolute abundance of every unique TCRbeta CDR3 rearrangement. For each sample, productive Simpson clonality was calculated as the square root of Simpson's diversity index across productive rearrangements. TCRdb limited this immuneACCESS table to in-frame rearrangements with V and J called. A share of clones is missing; checked studies link under half to unresolved V genes, and the rest is unexplained. That table supplies the V and J calls and clone size; D and trimming were determined from the DNA. Within this sample are about 250,000 clones, with approximately 84% of them counted one time only. The top ten constitute around a sixth of the sample.

Between the V and J ends, shortened by 5 bases and 13 bases respectively, the junction contains 23 bases. The CDR3 runs 15 residues from the cysteine to the phenylalanine. Only the CDR3 DNA is retained, 45 bases long and in frame from the first base. CDR1 and CDR2 are drawn from the germline V gene: LGHNA, YSLEER. Notes on this clone: Its recognized antigen is unknown. Qualities for individual bases were not recorded, and no much larger clone is one base off.

Sequencing was carried out using peripheral blood. This receptor was taken from a person between 65 and 79 years old with COVID-19, enrolled during active disease. The chain links TRBV4-3 with TRBJ1-4; possibly the D gene is TRBD1, per 6 matching bases. DNA sequence: TGCGCCAGCAGCAAAGGGAAAACAGGGCCGCGTGGACTGTTTTTT. It is translated as CASSKGKTGPRGLFF.